This entry lists 2 T cell receptor beta chains sequenced from one sample in a study of T cells in Graves' hyperthyroidism and ophthalmopathy. What was amplified from RNA transcripts were TCR beta CDR3 regions. The HTBI primer set was used in a first-round RT-PCR of the TCR CDR3. One entry per CDR3 protein results from TCRdb running MiXCR on the multiplex PCR reads. The sample contains 300,000 to 450,000 distinct CDR3 sequences, approximately 25% of which appear only once. Specimen: blood. Source of these receptors: a man aged 50-59 years with Graves' hyperthyroidism.

This clonotype was detected a few times. The chain recombines TRBV20-1 with TRBJ1-1; maybe TRBD1 (6 bases). The V gene lost 3 bases and the J gene lost 11 bases, with 16 bases spanning the gap. Germline loops: CDR1 DFQATT, CDR2 SNEGSKA (reference sequence). The CDR3 consists of 12 residues. CDR3 protein: CSARDTGQGAFF. CDR3 DNA sequence: TGCAGTGCTAGGGATACCGGCCAGGGGGCTTTCTTT.

This clonotype was detected many times. V gene TRBV11-2 combines with J gene TRBJ2-7; TRBD2 is a possible D gene (6 bases). This CDR3 contains 17 residues. V was clipped by 3 bases and J by 0 bases, with 18 bases between them. Germline CDR1 SGHAT, CDR2 FQNNGV. The CDR3 DNA follows: TGTGCCAGCAGCTTGGGACGGGGGACCCGCAGCTCCTACGAGCAGTACTTC. It translates to CASSLGRGTRSSYEQYF.